The next 8 T cell receptor beta chains were all read from a single sample in a study of blood T cell repertoires in COVID-19. Method: immunoSEQ multiplex PCR; TCRdb's copy keeps in-frame clones and lacks some. The sample records fewer than 250,000 clones, roughly 89% being singletons. Sequenced: peripheral blood. These receptors all come from a man aged 55 to 70 who had recovered from COVID-19.

This sequence joins TRBV24-1 and TRBJ1-5; TRBD1 matches at 8 bases. The CDR3 has 15 amino acids. The germline V gene encodes CDR1 KGHDR and CDR2 SFDVKD. V trimming: 5 bases; J trimming: 4 bases; junction bases outside the gene matches: 6. The CDR3 sequence is CATSARTGRNQPQHF. The CDR3 nucleotides are TGTGCCACCAGTGCACGGACAGGGAGAAATCAGCCCCAGCATTTT.

In this sample, this clone turned up once. CDR3 in amino acids: CASSLETDNSPLHF. The CDR3 DNA reads TGCGCCAGCAGCTTGGAGACAGATAATTCACCCCTCCACTTT. The genes are TRBV5-1 and TRBJ1-6, with D possibly being TRBD1 (5 bases). V gave up 0 bases and J gave up 5 bases, with 6 bases separating them. The CDR3 extends over 14 amino acids. Germline-derived CDR1 and CDR2 are SGHRS and YFSETQ.

The rearrangement links TRBV18 to TRBJ1-5; no clear D. Deletions cut 5 bases from V and 2 bases from J, with 10 bases between. CDR1 and CDR2 from the germline V gene are KGHSH and LQKENI. There are 14 residues in the CDR3. The CDR3 nucleotides read TGTGCCAGCTCAACCGGCACAGGCAATCAGCCCCAGCATTTT. This codes for CASSTGTGNQPQHF.

This clone appeared a single time. Sequence at one end of the junction differs from germline and may be a read error. The chain has TRBV5-5 and TRBJ2-1; 16 bases map to TRBD2. Germline V gene lookup returns CDR1 SGHKS and CDR2 YYEKEE (reference sequence). This CDR3 is built from 14 residues. The CDR3 protein is CASSAGLAGGRRVF. CDR3 DNA: TGTGCCAGCAGCGCGGGACTAGCGGGGGGGAGGAGGGTCTTC.

The gene calls are TRBV5-4 and TRBJ2-5; TRBD2 aligns across 7 bases. The germline CDR1 and CDR2 sequences are SGHNT and YYREEE (reference sequence). The CDR3 consists of 17 residues. With V trimmed by 0 bases and J by 9 bases, 17 bases remained unmatched. CDR3 loop: CASSLEASGGQMVAQYF. For the CDR3, the DNA is TGTGCCAGCAGCTTGGAGGCTAGCGGAGGACAAATGGTGGCCCAGTACTTC.

This sequence joins TRBV5-1 and TRBJ2-7, with TRBD2 identical over 7 bases. The junction had 13 bases not matched to a gene; V was cut back by 7 bases and J by 6 bases. Germline lookup yields CDR1 SGHRS and CDR2 YFSETQ. CDR3 size: 14 residues. The CDR3 here is CASVPDGGIGEQYF. DNA of the CDR3: TGCGCCAGCGTCCCTGACGGGGGGATAGGCGAGCAGTACTTC.

J is TRBJ2-1 and V is TRBV6-5; TRBD2 might be the D (6 bases). Germline V CDR1 and CDR2: MNHEY, SVGAGI. Trimming cost V 11 bases and J 9 bases, with 17 bases left between them. The CDR3 spans 12 residues. The CDR3 DNA sequence: TGTGCCTTACAGGTCCCCGGGAGTGAGCAGTTCTTC. Translating it yields CALQVPGSEQFF.

The gene calls are TRBV12-2 and TRBJ2-1; TRBD2 is taken as the D call from the table, unchecked against the DNA. TRBV12-2 constitutes a pseudogene. The CDR3 covers 16 residues. CDR3 coding DNA: TGTGCAAGTCGTTCTTTCATCAGCGGGGCGTACAATGAGCAGTTCTTC. Its protein is CASRSFISGAYNEQFF.